A selection of T cell receptor beta chains follows, all from one sample in a study of T cells expressing NK-cell markers. TCRdb reprocessed the 5' RACE reads and keeps a single row for each CDR3 protein, giving no DNA. This listing includes about 460,000 distinct CDR3 sequences. The sequencing input was blood T cells: a sorted CD56 or NKG2C T cell subset, CD4+ or CD8+ T cells, or bulk PBMC T cells (not recorded which). These receptors were obtained from a woman between 50 and 59 years old in good health. The CDR3 runs from the conserved cysteine through the conserved F or W.

cdr3_aa j_call v_call
CASSPRDSMNTEAFF TRBJ1-1 TRBV6-1
CASGWGRLGEQFF TRBJ2-1 TRBV12-5
CASSRPGSYNEQFF TRBJ2-1 TRBV11-2
CASSLVSVAGGGEQYF TRBJ2-7 TRBV7-8
CASSLVRGTSLSPEETQYF TRBJ2-5 TRBV12-3/TRBV12-4
CASSDRGHPTEQFF TRBJ2-1 TRBV3-1
CSAGYGQGIQETQYF TRBJ2-5 TRBV20-1
CASSPPGTVYGYTF TRBJ1-2 TRBV4-1
CASTTARSDRGVTGELFF TRBJ2-2 TRBV5-6
CASSLVGGGARDTQYF TRBJ2-3 TRBV12-3/TRBV12-4
CASRPGYYNTGELFF TRBJ2-2 TRBV27
CASSLTGPRVEQFF TRBJ2-1 TRBV7-2
CASSISPGQGAYTF TRBJ1-2 TRBV5-1
CASRGDGGWVSNEQFF TRBJ2-1 TRBV2
CASSRTGTSGISPQFF TRBJ2-1 TRBV5-4
CASSPTSGLNEQFF TRBJ2-1 TRBV6-6